The rows below give T cell receptor beta chains drawn from one sample of a study of read filtering for tumor transcriptome and immune sequencing. TCRdb re-analysed the reads in MiXCR, keeping a single row per CDR3 protein. The table has around 50,000 distinct CDR3 sequences, more than 20% seen once. Sequencing input: a population of CD138-negative cells sorted from bone marrow. The receptors derive from a donor over 35 with multiple myeloma. Each CDR3 is given without its conserved first and last residue. A D gene is named only where the DNA matches it firmly.

>TRBV2|TRBJ1-1|NA
ASSDTEMNTEAF
>TRBV2|TRBJ2-1|NA
ASSVLGRGEFRV
>TRBV6-1|TRBJ2-2|NA
ASSLQVRTSNTGELL
>TRBV20-1|TRBJ1-5|NA
SARPQFSQPQH
>TRBV29-1|TRBJ2-1|TRBD2
SAGTSGSKQF
>TRBV7-9|TRBJ2-2|NA
ASSPRDPIPGELF
>TRBV5-4|TRBJ1-2|NA
ASSLEPASYT
>TRBV20-1|TRBJ2-4|TRBD1
SATRTGWNIQY
>TRBV6-2/TRBV6-3|TRBJ2-7|TRBD2
ASSGLAGSSYEQY
>TRBV13|TRBJ2-7|NA
ASSVRGGLY
>TRBV28|TRBJ2-7|NA
ASTYGGYEQY
>TRBV7-8|TRBJ1-5|NA
ASTAGRGGRLSNQPQH
>TRBV6-6|TRBJ2-1|NA
ASSHNNEQF
>TRBV15|TRBJ1-2|TRBD1
ATSRGTGDGYT
>TRBV7-2|TRBJ2-7|TRBD2
ASSPGTNIEQY
>TRBV12-3/TRBV12-4|TRBJ1-6|NA
ASSLGDGNSPLH
>TRBV5-1|TRBJ2-1|NA
ASSGVGGRTNNEQF
>TRBV20-1|TRBJ1-2|NA
SARERPGLSDYGYT
>TRBV2|TRBJ2-1|NA
ASRFGQLNEQF
>TRBV20-1|TRBJ2-6|NA
SARGTAGASVLT
>TRBV7-9|TRBJ1-4|NA
ASSLDQAVSNEKLF
>TRBV29-1|TRBJ1-2|NA
SVETGQDDYT
>TRBV3-1|TRBJ2-5|NA
ASSLRGRETQY
>TRBV29-1|TRBJ1-1|NA
SPGGGTEAF
>TRBV5-1|TRBJ2-1|TRBD1
ASSLYAAGTGMDQQF
>TRBV12-3/TRBV12-4|TRBJ2-5|NA
ASSKTEGGETQY
>TRBV6-1|TRBJ2-3|TRBD1
ASIRQGSTDTQY
>TRBV28|TRBJ2-7|NA
ASTAPGDEQY
>TRBV28|TRBJ1-2|NA
ASSSTSSYGYT
>TRBV18|TRBJ2-3|NA
ASSPRDNRVADTQY
>TRBV4-1|TRBJ2-3|NA
ASSQETVTTDTQY
>TRBV20-1|TRBJ2-1|TRBD1
SAPRDRYNEQF
>TRBV5-4|TRBJ2-3|TRBD1
ASSSEDRGRGDTQY
>TRBV28|TRBJ1-2|NA
ASSHPLEDSYGYT
>TRBV12-3/TRBV12-4|TRBJ2-7|TRBD2
ASSPSGRASSEQY
>TRBV5-1|TRBJ2-6|NA
ASSFGAGANVLT
>TRBV23-1|TRBJ1-5|TRBD1
ASSQSTLWTGNGQPQH
>TRBV6-1|TRBJ1-5|NA
ASSEGIGGSQPQH
>TRBV4-1|TRBJ2-5|TRBD2
ASSLRLAGGPEETQY
>TRBV23-1|TRBJ2-7|NA
ASSQFRSQGTEQY
>TRBV7-3|TRBJ2-3|TRBD2
ASSPGTSGMDTQY
>TRBV24-1|TRBJ2-1|TRBD2
ATMASGSYGQF
>TRBV11-2|TRBJ1-5|NA
ASADSHNQPQH
>TRBV12-3/TRBV12-4|TRBJ2-3|NA
ASSSWGSTDTQY
>TRBV27|TRBJ1-5|NA
ASSLWSWQGLGNQPQH
>TRBV3-1|TRBJ2-2|NA
ASSQEATGELF
>TRBV20-1|TRBJ2-5|TRBD2
SAIPGLAGEETQY